Below, 27 T cell receptor beta chains from the same sample are listed, as sequenced in a study of shared clonotypes between healthy human individuals. Assay: immunoSEQ multiplex PCR; the TCRdb copy retains only in-frame clones and omits some. The table lists about 500,000 clones, around 77% of them singletons. The material sequenced was PBMCs. The receptors derive from a woman in her thirties or forties in good health. Some clones in this sample may be carry-over from other donors' samples.

V is TRBV5-8 and J is TRBJ2-2; TRBD2 agrees at 7 bases. V was pared by 2 bases and J by 5 bases, with 3 bases of the junction left unmatched. This CDR3 contains 14 residues. CDR1 is SGHTS, CDR2 YDEGEE, per germline. CDR3 DNA sequence: TGTGCCAGCAGCTTTAGAGCGGGAACCGGGGAGCTGTTTTTT. Amino acid sequence: CASSFRAGTGELFF.

This clone was observed many times. The chain is built from TRBV28 and TRBJ2-7, with D perhaps TRBD1 or TRBD2 (5 bases each). V was pared by 5 bases and J by 7 bases, with 18 bases between. In germline, CDR1 is MDHEN, CDR2 SYDVKM. The CDR3 consists of 14 residues. The CDR3 spells CASSIRDRNSEQYF. CDR3 sequence (DNA): TGTGCCAGCAGTATCCGGGACCGCAATAGTGAGCAGTACTTC.

This clone appeared once. The chain recombines TRBV28 with TRBJ2-7, with D maybe TRBD2 (5 bases). With 11 bases removed from V and 5 bases from J, the gap between germline ends came to 28 bases. CDR1 MDHEN and CDR2 SYDVKM come from the germline V gene. The CDR3 is made up of 16 amino acids. The CDR3, as DNA: TGTGCCTGCAAGGGCCCGGGAATGGAAATTAGGGACGAGCAGTACTTC. This sequence encodes CACKGPGMEIRDEQYF.

Concerning this clone: Given a far larger clone just one base away, this is likely a sequencing read error. This rearrangement joins TRBV28 to TRBJ1-5, with D tentatively TRBD1 (5 bases). The CDR3 consists of 15 residues. The V end was cut by 4 bases, the J end by 11 bases, with 21 bases between. Germline V lookup: CDR1 MDHEN, CDR2 SYDVKM. The CDR3 DNA reads TGTGCCAGCAGTTCCCGGGGGTTAGGTGTTGGAACCCAGCATTTT. Translation gives CASSSRGLGVGTQHF.

The V and J genes are TRBV7-2 and TRBJ1-1, with 10 bases aligning to TRBD1. The CDR3 extends over 15 amino acids. Germline V gene lookup returns CDR1 SGHTA and CDR2 FQGNSA. V lost 5 bases, J lost 7 bases, and 10 bases stayed unmatched. The CDR3 sequence: CASSLVGDRGDEAFF. The CDR3 DNA sequence: TGTGCCAGCAGCCTAGTTGGGGACAGGGGCGATGAAGCTTTCTTT.

V and J are TRBV5-1 and TRBJ2-7; 9 positions agree with TRBD1. The V gene end was trimmed by 2 bases and the J gene end by 4 bases; junction bases not matched to a gene: 4. From germline, CDR1 is SGHRS and CDR2 YFSETQ. The CDR3 consists of 14 residues. The CDR3 loop is CASSLQGAGYEQYF. The CDR3 DNA reads TGCGCCAGCAGCTTACAGGGGGCAGGATACGAGCAGTACTTC. The variable domain in full, with the rest retrieved from reference TRBV5-1 and TRBJ2-7, is KAGVTQTPRYLIKTRGQQVTLSCSPISGHRSVSWYQQTPGQGLQFLFEYFSETQRNKGNFPGRFSGRQFSNSRSEMNVSTLELGDSALYLCASSLQGAGYEQYFGPGTRLTVT.

Comment on this clone: This clone may be a read error of a much larger clone one base away. Other nucleotide sequences in the sample specify the same CDR3. This CDR3 is CASSDGGGGTDTQYF. The DNA of the CDR3 is TGCGCCAGCAGTGACGGAGGTGGGGGCACAGATACGCAGTATTTT. The gene calls are TRBV6-4 and TRBJ2-3, with D perhaps TRBD2 (5 bases). The CDR3 is 15 residues long. Germline CDR1 and CDR2: MRHNA and SNTAGT.

This clone was observed at least ten times. Other DNA sequences in this specimen translate into the identical CDR3. The J gene is TRBJ1-3, the V gene TRBV10-1; D gene ambiguous. This CDR3 comprises 14 residues. Germline V lookup: CDR1 WNHNN, CDR2 SYGVQD (reference sequence). Trimming removed 0 bases from V and 4 bases from J, with 7 bases in between. The CDR3 DNA follows: TGCGCCAGCAGTGAGTCTGGGTCGGGAAACACCATATATTTT. Encoded protein: CASSESGSGNTIYF.

The chain joins TRBV18 to TRBJ1-5; D unresolved. The ends were cut back, 3 bases at V and 5 bases at J, with 14 bases in the middle. CDR3 length: 15 residues. Germline CDR1 is KGHSH and CDR2 is LQKENI. The DNA of the CDR3 is TGTGCCAGCTCACCCGAGATGTCTGGCGATCAGCCCCAGCATTTT. Amino acids: CASSPEMSGDQPQHF.

As to this clone: One junction end disagrees with the germline gene, perhaps due to a read error. The chain combines TRBV30 with TRBJ1-1; D may be TRBD1 (6 bases). Germline CDR1 and CDR2: GTSNPN and SVGIG (reference sequence). The CDR3 runs to 13 residues. The DNA for the CDR3 is TGTGCCTGGAGTAGGCAGGGGAACACTGAAGCTTTCTTC. It yields the protein CAWSRQGNTEAFF.

Turning to this clone: One end of the junction fails to match germline, which may point to a read error. The chain recombines TRBV2 with TRBJ1-2; D remains unclear. Per the germline V gene, CDR1 is SNHLY and CDR2 is FYNNEI. The CDR3 length is 14 residues. This CDR3 is CASSESGPVPRSHF. The CDR3 DNA reads as TGTGCCAGCAGTGAGTCAGGACCCGTGCCCCGGTCCCATTTC.

The chain is built from TRBV18 and TRBJ1-1; D is ambiguous. Germline-derived CDR1 and CDR2 are KGHSH and LQKENI. This CDR3 is built from 15 residues. Trimming removed 3 bases at V and 2 bases at J, with 13 bases between. CDR3 nucleotide sequence: TGTGCCAGCTCACCGGTCGGGCAAATTAACACTGAAGCTTTCTTT. It yields the protein CASSPVGQINTEAFF.

The table lists this clone with a count of one. A far bigger clonotype differs at one base, so this is likely a read error. The J gene is TRBJ2-1, the V gene TRBV9; 12 bases fit TRBD2. Germline V gene data show CDR1 as SGDLS and CDR2 as YYNGEE. The CDR3 covers 15 residues. The CDR3 reads CASSPRTSGTNGQFF. The CDR3 DNA follows: TGTGCCAGCAGCCCCCGGACTAGCGGGACCAATGGGCAGTTCTTC.

This clone was counted a single time. The chain uses TRBV9 and TRBJ2-2; no reliable D call. Germline loops: CDR1 SGDLS, CDR2 YYNGEE. CDR3 length: 15 amino acids. The V and J ends lost 4 bases and 5 bases respectively, with 15 bases between them. CDR3 protein: CASSLRSGATGELFF. Written as DNA, the CDR3 is TGTGCCAGCAGCCTTCGCTCTGGAGCGACCGGGGAGCTGTTTTTT.

This sequence joins TRBV9 and TRBJ2-1, with 9 bases identical to TRBD2. Germline V CDR1 and CDR2: SGDLS, YYNGEE. This CDR3 has 17 amino acids. The V and J ends lost 2 bases and 1 base, in that order; junction bases with no gene match: 7. The CDR3 protein is CASSVAGTSNSYNEQFF. CDR3 coding DNA: TGTGCCAGCAGCGTTGCCGGGACTAGCAATTCCTACAATGAGCAGTTCTTC.

The gene calls are TRBV7-6 and TRBJ2-1; 13 bases align to TRBD2. Germline loops: CDR1 SGHVS, CDR2 FNYEAQ. Losses at the gene ends were 5 bases for V and 6 bases for J; bases not matched to a gene: 4. The CDR3 spans 15 residues. CDR3 DNA sequence: TGTGCCAGCAGCGCCCGGACTAGCGGGGGCAATGAGCAGTTCTTC. Translation gives CASSARTSGGNEQFF.

The rearrangement links TRBV19 to TRBJ2-3; the D gene is possibly TRBD1 (6 bases). Germline CDR1 and CDR2: LNHDA and SQIVND (reference sequence). V lost 6 bases and J 3 bases, leaving 16 bases between the germline ends. The CDR3 runs 15 residues. Written as DNA, the CDR3 is TGTGCCAGTAGATCACCGGGACATACGACAGATACGCAGTATTTT. Translating it yields CASRSPGHTTDTQYF.

The chain combines TRBV7-9 with TRBJ2-7; 9 positions match TRBD1. Germline V CDR1 and CDR2: SEHNR, FQNEAQ (reference sequence). The V gene end was trimmed by 5 bases and the J gene end by 7 bases; junction bases not matched to a gene: 9. This CDR3 is 14 amino acids long. The DNA of the CDR3 is TGTGCCAGCAGCATTACAGGGGGCTCGGGGGAGCAGTACTTC. Translating it yields CASSITGGSGEQYF.

This chain uses TRBV19 with TRBJ1-5; the match to TRBD1 covers 11 bases. CDR3 size: 15 residues. From germline, CDR1 is LNHDA and CDR2 SQIVND (reference sequence). V was clipped by 10 bases and J by 5 bases; unmatched bases: 10. The CDR3 reads CATAGTGGVDQPQHF. The CDR3 DNA reads as TGTGCCACCGCCGGGACAGGGGGTGTGGATCAGCCCCAGCATTTT. Variable domain in full (rest from reference TRBV19 and TRBJ1-5): DGGITQSPKYLFRKEGQNVTLSCEQNLNHDAMYWYRQDPGQGLRLIYYSQIVNDFQKGDIAEGYSVSREKKESFPLTVTSAQKNPTAFYLCATAGTGGVDQPQHFGDGTRLSIL.

The chain couples TRBV29-1 to TRBJ1-2, with D unclear. The CDR3 has 13 residues. V shed 2 bases and J shed 7 bases, with 14 bases lying between them. Germline-derived CDR1 and CDR2 are SQVTM and ANQGSEA. The CDR3 nucleotides read TGCAGCGTTGAATGGGAGAGGGATCTTGGCTACACCTTC. This gives the protein CSVEWERDLGYTF.

This clone was recorded once. A far larger clone is off by one base, so a read error is likely. Other nucleotide sequences in the sample specify the same CDR3. The chain is built from TRBV28 and TRBJ2-1; TRBD1 aligns across 7 bases. The V and J ends lost 5 bases and 10 bases, in that order; junction bases with no gene match: 8. Germline V gene sequence: CDR1 MDHEN, CDR2 SYDVKM. This CDR3 contains 13 residues. The CDR3: CASSRHRGSEQFF. DNA for the CDR3: TGTGCCAGCAGTCGCCACAGGGGCAGCGAGCAGTTCTTC.

A note on this clone: A far larger clone is off by one base, so a read error is likely. This chain joins TRBV30 and TRBJ2-3; D unclear. This CDR3 contains 12 residues. Germline V gives CDR1 GTSNPN, CDR2 SVGIG (reference sequence). The CDR3 sequence: CAWSTSTDAQYF. The CDR3 DNA is TGTGCCTGGAGCACAAGCACAGATGCGCAGTATTTT.

In this sample, this clone turned up many times. At the DNA level, this CDR3 is encoded by other sequences in the same sample as well. The gene calls are TRBV28 and TRBJ2-2; D gene ambiguous. The CDR3 consists of 14 residues. Trimming cost V 7 bases and J 1 base, with 10 bases left between them. Germline CDR1 and CDR2: MDHEN and SYDVKM. The CDR3 reads CASIAEMNTGELFF. The CDR3, as DNA: TGTGCCAGCATTGCAGAGATGAACACCGGGGAGCTGTTTTTT.

This clone was counted a few times. The chain is built from TRBV29-1 and TRBJ2-7; D might be TRBD2 (7 bases). Trimming stripped 6 bases from V and 6 bases from J, with 21 bases between. Germline V gives CDR1 SQVTM, CDR2 ANQGSEA. CDR3 length: 14 residues. The CDR3 sequence is CSVLRGGGAGEQYF. The CDR3 nucleotides are TGCAGCGTCCTCCGGGGAGGGGGAGCCGGCGAGCAGTACTTC.

The gene calls are TRBV25-1 and TRBJ1-5; tentative D call: TRBD1 (5 bases). The CDR3 runs 14 residues. Trimming took off 3 bases at V and 4 bases at J, with 10 bases between the two ends. The germline gives CDR1 MGHDK, CDR2 SYGVNS. The CDR3 is CASSDAGGNQPQHF. The CDR3 DNA is TGTGCCAGCAGTGACGCGGGGGGGAATCAGCCCCAGCATTTT.

This chain joins TRBV5-1 and TRBJ2-1, with a weak D call TRBD2 (5 bases). Germline V gives CDR1 SGHRS, CDR2 YFSETQ. Deletions cut 0 bases from V and 7 bases from J, with 14 bases between. CDR3 length: 15 amino acids. In DNA form, the CDR3 reads TGCGCCAGCAGCTTGGTTGTAGAGGGCGTAAATGAGCAGTTCTTC. The encoded protein is CASSLVVEGVNEQFF.

V usage is TRBV28 and J usage is TRBJ1-1; tentatively, D is TRBD1 (6 bases). This CDR3 contains 15 residues. With 5 bases removed from V and 0 bases from J, the gap between germline ends came to 13 bases. Germline CDR1 reads MDHEN; CDR2 reads SYDVKM. The CDR3 DNA follows: TGTGCCAGCAGTCCCTCGCAGGGGATGAACACTGAAGCTTTCTTT. Its protein is CASSPSQGMNTEAFF.